In this sample, the clone carrying this TCR beta chain turned up once. The germline V gene has CDR1 MDHEN and CDR2 SYDVKM. The CDR3 has 14 amino acids. V gave up 5 bases and J gave up 1 base, with 11 bases separating them. These data come from a study of blood T cell repertoires in COVID-19. Study background: The samples span acute and convalescent COVID-19 from the United States, Italy and Spain.

Authors' processing steps: Amplification of reference gene primers provided the estimated nucleated cell counts. TCRdb keeps only in-frame clones here, not all; method: immunoSEQ multiplex PCR. V and J calls and clone size are those listed in that table; D and trimming were worked out from the DNA. The repertoire holds hundreds of thousands of clones, with about 84% as singletons. Ages ranged from about 18 to 89 years, with residence in about 23 US areas. Grouping used clinical history reported by participants in a survey and questionnaire. The source of this sequence is a woman in her 40s with acute COVID-19. Source material: PBMCs or T cells enriched from blood (not recorded which). The V and J genes are TRBV28 and TRBJ1-2, with a tentative D call TRBD1 (6 bases). The CDR3 here is CASSQAGDNYGYTF. In DNA form, the CDR3 reads TGTGCCAGCAGTCAAGCAGGGGATAACTATGGCTACACCTTC.